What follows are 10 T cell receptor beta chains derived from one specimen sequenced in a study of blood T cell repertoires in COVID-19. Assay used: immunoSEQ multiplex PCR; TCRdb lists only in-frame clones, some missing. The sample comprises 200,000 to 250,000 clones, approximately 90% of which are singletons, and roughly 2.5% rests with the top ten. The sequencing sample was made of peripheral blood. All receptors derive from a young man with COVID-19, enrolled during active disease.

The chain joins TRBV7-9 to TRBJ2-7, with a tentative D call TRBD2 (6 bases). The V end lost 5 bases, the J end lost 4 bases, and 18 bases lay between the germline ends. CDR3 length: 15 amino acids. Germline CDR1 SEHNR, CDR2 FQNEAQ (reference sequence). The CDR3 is CASSPLGAGSYEQYF. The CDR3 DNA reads TGTGCCAGCAGCCCACTCGGAGCGGGCTCTTACGAGCAGTACTTC.

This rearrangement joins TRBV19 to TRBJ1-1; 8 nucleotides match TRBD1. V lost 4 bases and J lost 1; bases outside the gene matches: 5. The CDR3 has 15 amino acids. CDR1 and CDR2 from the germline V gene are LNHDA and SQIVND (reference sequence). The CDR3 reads CASSTTGTGNTEAFF. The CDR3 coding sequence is TGTGCCAGTAGTACTACCGGGACAGGGAACACTGAAGCTTTCTTT.

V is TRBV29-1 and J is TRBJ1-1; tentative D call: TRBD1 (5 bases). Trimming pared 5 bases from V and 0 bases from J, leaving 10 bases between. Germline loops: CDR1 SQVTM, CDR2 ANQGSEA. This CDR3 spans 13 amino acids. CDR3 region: CSVFDSLNTEAFF. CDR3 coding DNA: TGCAGCGTTTTTGACAGCTTGAACACTGAAGCTTTCTTT.

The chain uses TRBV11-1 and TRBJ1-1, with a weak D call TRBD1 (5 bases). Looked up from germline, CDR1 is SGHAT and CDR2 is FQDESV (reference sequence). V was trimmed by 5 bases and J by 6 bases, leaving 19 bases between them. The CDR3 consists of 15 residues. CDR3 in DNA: TGTGCCAGCAGCCCATCCAGGGTCTTGATATCTGAAGCTTTCTTT. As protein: CASSPSRVLISEAFF.

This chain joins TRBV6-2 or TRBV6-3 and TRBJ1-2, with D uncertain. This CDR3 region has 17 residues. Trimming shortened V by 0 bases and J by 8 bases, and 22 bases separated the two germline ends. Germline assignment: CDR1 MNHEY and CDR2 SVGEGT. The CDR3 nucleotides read TGTGCCAGCAGTTACTCCATTCGAGCACTAGCCGTGGGAGGCTACACCTTC. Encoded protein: CASSYSIRALAVGGYTF.

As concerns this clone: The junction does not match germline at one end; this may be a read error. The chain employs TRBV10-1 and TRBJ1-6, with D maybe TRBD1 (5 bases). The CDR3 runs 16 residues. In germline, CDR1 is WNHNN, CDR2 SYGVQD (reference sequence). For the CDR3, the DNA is TGCGCCAGAAGTGGCAGGGCGAGCTCCTATAATTCACCCCTCCACTTT. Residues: CARSGRASSYNSPLHF.

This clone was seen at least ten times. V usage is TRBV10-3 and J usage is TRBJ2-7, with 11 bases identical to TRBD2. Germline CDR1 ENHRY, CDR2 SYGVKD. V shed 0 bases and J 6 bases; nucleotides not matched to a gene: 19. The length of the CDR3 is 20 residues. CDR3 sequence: CAISESKRTSGFVVFGEQYF. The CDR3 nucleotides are TGTGCCATCAGTGAGTCGAAACGGACTAGCGGGTTCGTGGTGTTTGGCGAGCAGTACTTC.

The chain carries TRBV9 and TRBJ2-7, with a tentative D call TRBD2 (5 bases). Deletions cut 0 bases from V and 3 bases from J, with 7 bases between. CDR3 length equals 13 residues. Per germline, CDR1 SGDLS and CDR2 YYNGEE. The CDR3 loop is CASSVGRDYEQYF. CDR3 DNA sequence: TGTGCCAGCAGCGTAGGACGGGACTACGAGCAGTACTTC.

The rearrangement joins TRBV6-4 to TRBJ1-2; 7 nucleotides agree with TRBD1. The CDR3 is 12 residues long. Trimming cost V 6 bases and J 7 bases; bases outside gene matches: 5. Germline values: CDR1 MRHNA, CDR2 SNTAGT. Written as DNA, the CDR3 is TGTGCCAGCAGAGGACAGGATGGTGGCTACACCTTC. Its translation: CASRGQDGGYTF.

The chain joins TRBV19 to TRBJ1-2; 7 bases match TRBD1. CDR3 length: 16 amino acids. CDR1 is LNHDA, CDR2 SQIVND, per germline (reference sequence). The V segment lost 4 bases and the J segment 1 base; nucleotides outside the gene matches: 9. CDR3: CASSSTTGDGNYGYTF. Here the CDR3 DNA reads TGTGCCAGTAGTAGCACAACAGGGGATGGTAACTATGGCTACACCTTC.